The 29 T cell receptor beta chains listed next were all sequenced from one sample in a study of blood T cell repertoires in COVID-19. Measured with immunoSEQ multiplex PCR; TCRdb has only the in-frame clones, and not every one. The data contain around 320,000 clones, nearly 90% of them seen just once; the ten biggest clones take up 3.5% to 4.5%. Sequenced material: PBMCs or T cells enriched from blood (not recorded which). The receptors were sampled from a woman between 18 and 29 years old with acute COVID-19.

The chain recombines TRBV7-9 with TRBJ1-2; 10 bases align to TRBD1. The CDR3 runs 14 residues. The V gene's germline CDR1 is SEHNR and CDR2 FQNEAQ (reference sequence). J was trimmed by 3 bases and V by 6 bases; bases with no gene match: 4. The CDR3 region has the DNA TGTGCCAGCAGAGGGACAGGGGACGACTATGGCTACACCTTC. Translation: CASRGTGDDYGYTF.

This sequence joins TRBV19 and TRBJ2-1, with D perhaps TRBD2 (6 bases). Germline V CDR1 and CDR2: LNHDA, SQIVND (reference sequence). The V gene lost 1 base and the J gene lost 2 bases, with 9 bases spanning the gap. The CDR3 sequence is 15 residues long. The DNA for the CDR3 is TGTGCCAGTAGTATAGGGGGCGGGACCTACAATGAGCAGTTCTTC. Protein product: CASSIGGGTYNEQFF.

The chain links TRBV5-1 to TRBJ1-5; possibly TRBD1 for D (5 bases). V was cut by 0 bases and J by 5 bases, with 12 bases left in between. This CDR3 is 15 amino acids long. Germline CDR1 reads SGHRS; CDR2 reads YFSETQ. The CDR3 is CASSLGQGGDQPQHF. In DNA form, the CDR3 reads TGCGCCAGCAGCTTGGGCCAGGGCGGGGATCAGCCCCAGCATTTT.

Of note for this clone: The sample holds other DNA sequences that translate to the same CDR3. The CDR3 region has the DNA TGTGCCAGCAGCTTTAGTAGCAATCAGCCCCAGCATTTT. Its translation: CASSFSSNQPQHF. The chain uses TRBV7-2 and TRBJ1-5; D uncertain. V was pared by 3 bases and J by 0 bases, with 3 bases between. This CDR3 has 13 amino acids. CDR1 and CDR2 from the germline V gene are SGHTA and FQGNSA.

The chain recombines TRBV5-6 with TRBJ1-1, with D possibly being TRBD1 (6 bases). The CDR3 is made up of 15 amino acids. The V gene lost 4 bases and the J gene lost 0 bases, with 13 bases spanning the gap. CDR1 and CDR2 (germline): SGHDT, YYEEEE. The CDR3 nucleotides are TGTGCCAGCAGCCCACCGGACAGTTTGAACACTGAAGCTTTCTTT. Translating it yields CASSPPDSLNTEAFF.

This rearrangement joins TRBV2 to TRBJ1-1; D is unclear. The CDR3 contains 14 residues. V was shortened by 7 bases and J by 1 base, with 13 bases between the two germline ends. Germline CDR1 and CDR2: SNHLY and FYNNEI. The CDR3 spells CASTPHSSNTEAFF. The CDR3 DNA sequence: TGTGCCAGCACCCCCCACAGCTCGAACACTGAAGCTTTCTTT.

This clone was found once. The chain combines TRBV9 with TRBJ2-2; 8 bases align to TRBD2. CDR1 is SGDLS and CDR2 is YYNGEE in the germline V gene. CDR3 length: 18 residues. Trimming took 3 bases from V and 5 from J; bases not matched to a gene: 15. The CDR3 spells CASSETSPGLVRTGELFF. The CDR3 DNA reads TGTGCCAGCAGCGAAACGAGCCCGGGACTAGTGAGGACCGGGGAGCTGTTTTTT.

The gene calls are TRBV7-2 and TRBJ2-1, with a tentative D call TRBD2 (5 bases). The germline gives CDR1 SGHTA, CDR2 FQGNSA. The V gene lost 3 bases and the J gene lost 1 base, with 10 bases spanning the gap. This CDR3 comprises 15 residues. The CDR3 nucleotides are TGTGCCAGCAGCTTGGCCATAGCGTCCTACAATGAGCAGTTCTTC. It encodes CASSLAIASYNEQFF.

The chain employs TRBV19 and TRBJ2-1; tentatively, D is TRBD2 (7 bases). CDR1 and CDR2 (germline): LNHDA, SQIVND (reference sequence). This CDR3 contains 15 residues. The V gene lost 1 base and the J gene lost 10 bases, with 17 bases spanning the gap. The CDR3 region is CASSIASRGGGEQFF. In DNA, the CDR3 is TGTGCCAGTAGTATAGCCTCCCGAGGGGGAGGGGAGCAGTTCTTC. The full variable domain, with the rest looked up from reference TRBV19 and TRBJ2-1, is DGGITQSPKYLFRKEGQNVTLSCEQNLNHDAMYWYRQDPGQGLRLIYYSQIVNDFQKGDIAEGYSVSREKKESFPLTVTSAQKNPTAFYLCASSIASRGGGEQFFGPGTRLTVL.

The chain employs TRBV5-1 and TRBJ2-7; 9 positions match TRBD1. The germline CDR1 and CDR2 sequences are SGHRS and YFSETQ. The V and J ends lost 4 bases and 6 bases, in that order; junction bases with no gene match: 5. CDR3 length: 13 residues. CDR3 protein: CASSTDRGAEQYF. In DNA, the CDR3 is TGCGCCAGCAGCACGGACAGGGGCGCCGAGCAGTACTTC. Based on the CDR3 plus reference TRBV5-1 and TRBJ2-7, the full variable domain is KAGVTQTPRYLIKTRGQQVTLSCSPISGHRSVSWYQQTPGQGLQFLFEYFSETQRNKGNFPGRFSGRQFSNSRSEMNVSTLELGDSALYLCASSTDRGAEQYFGPGTRLTVT.

The chain has TRBV9 and TRBJ1-6; 9 positions match TRBD1. Germline CDR1 and CDR2: SGDLS and YYNGEE. This CDR3 comprises 14 residues. Trimming took 5 bases from V and 6 from J; bases not matched to a gene: 3. CDR3 region: CASSGDRVNSPLHF. The DNA for the CDR3 is TGTGCCAGCAGTGGGGACAGGGTTAATTCACCCCTCCACTTT.

This chain connects TRBV6-5 to TRBJ1-1; a possible D gene is TRBD1 (5 bases). The CDR3 runs to 15 residues. With 6 bases removed from V and 6 bases from J, the gap between germline ends came to 20 bases. The V gene's germline CDR1 is MNHEY and CDR2 SVGAGI. In DNA, the CDR3 is TGTGCCAGCAGCCGATTCCAAAGTGACAGATCTGAAGCTTTCTTT. It codes for CASSRFQSDRSEAFF.

The sample holds one count of this clone. Here the CDR3 DNA reads TGTGCCAGCAGCCCCGGAGATTCGAGGCAGTACTTC. Protein sequence: CASSPGDSRQYF. The chain recombines TRBV14 with TRBJ2-7; D remains unclear. This CDR3 is 12 amino acids long. The germline V and J ends were trimmed by 4 bases and 9 bases, with 13 bases remaining between them. Germline CDR1 and CDR2: SGHDN and FVKESK.

The rearrangement joins TRBV4-1 to TRBJ1-2; a weak D match, TRBD1 (5 bases). With 0 bases removed from V and 4 bases from J, the gap between germline ends came to 9 bases. The CDR3 runs to 14 residues. The V gene's germline CDR1 is MGHRA and CDR2 YSYEKL. DNA of the CDR3: TGCGCCAGCAGCCAAGAGACAGCAATCTATGGCTACACCTTC. Amino acids: CASSQETAIYGYTF.

The rearrangement joins TRBV2 to TRBJ2-3; 8 nucleotides match TRBD2. The V gene end was trimmed by 6 bases and the J gene end by 1 base; junction bases not matched to a gene: 6. CDR1 SNHLY and CDR2 FYNNEI come from the germline V gene. This CDR3 spans 15 amino acids. The CDR3 DNA reads as TGTGCCAGCAGCTTGGGACTAGGAGGCACAGATACGCAGTATTTT. As protein: CASSLGLGGTDTQYF. The full variable domain, completed using reference TRBV2 and TRBJ2-3, is EPEVTQTPSHQVTQMGQEVILRCVPISNHLYFYWYRQILGQKVEFLVSFYNNEISEKSEIFDDQFSVERPDGSNFTLKIRSTKLEDSAMYFCASSLGLGGTDTQYFGPGTRLTVL.

This rearrangement joins TRBV28 to TRBJ1-5, with a possible D match to TRBD1 (6 bases). Germline V gene sequence: CDR1 MDHEN, CDR2 SYDVKM. V lost 3 bases and J lost 2, with 20 bases in between. This CDR3 contains 18 residues. The CDR3 reads CASSFLPTGFGGNQPQHF. The CDR3 region has the DNA TGTGCCAGCAGTTTCCTACCTACAGGGTTTGGGGGCAATCAGCCCCAGCATTTT. The entire variable domain, with the rest obtained from reference TRBV28 and TRBJ1-5, is as follows: DVKVTQSSRYLVKRTGEKVFLECVQDMDHENMFWYRQDPGLGLRLIYFSYDVKMKEKGDIPEGYSVSREKKERFSLILESASTNQTSMYLCASSFLPTGFGGNQPQHFGDGTRLSIL.

The chain recombines TRBV7-3 with TRBJ1-1; D unresolved. This CDR3 is built from 14 residues. V was clipped by 5 bases and J by 1 base, with 11 bases between them. Looked up from germline, CDR1 is SGHTA and CDR2 is FQGTGA. The DNA of the CDR3 is TGTGCCAGCAGCCCGGGCGCGGGGAACACTGAAGCTTTCTTT. It yields the protein CASSPGAGNTEAFF.

The chain joins TRBV15 to TRBJ1-2; D gene uncertain. Germline V gene lookup returns CDR1 LNHNV and CDR2 YYDKDF (reference sequence). The CDR3 is made up of 14 amino acids. Trimming pared 0 bases from V and 2 bases from J, leaving 7 bases between. The CDR3 nucleotides are TGTGCCACCAGCAGAGAGCTATGGAACTATGGCTACACCTTC. It specifies CATSRELWNYGYTF.

The rearrangement links TRBV21-1 to TRBJ1-1; the D call of TRBD1 is as the table states it, not checked on the DNA. TRBV21-1 is recorded as a pseudogene. The CDR3 is 17 amino acids. CDR3 amino acids: CASSASKMVQGPNEAFF. Here the CDR3 DNA reads TGTGCCAGCAGCGCCAGCAAAATGGTGCAGGGGCCTAATGAAGCTTTCTTT.

The chain couples TRBV29-1 to TRBJ1-1, with TRBD1 identical over 9 bases. This CDR3 has 15 residues. Germline CDR1 reads SQVTM; CDR2 reads ANQGSEA. V was pared by 4 bases and J by 1 base, with 7 bases of the junction left unmatched. CDR3 loop: CSVARGQGGNTEAFF. In DNA, the CDR3 is TGCAGCGTTGCCCGGGGACAGGGCGGGAACACTGAAGCTTTCTTT.

The chain recombines TRBV27 with TRBJ2-1, with 7 positions matching TRBD1. The J segment lost 8 bases and the V segment lost 5 bases, leaving 15 bases of the junction unmatched. There are 16 residues in the CDR3. Germline V lookup: CDR1 MNHEY, CDR2 SMNVEV (reference sequence). The CDR3 DNA sequence: TGTGCCAGCAGTGTAGCCGGGACAGATTTACAATATGAGCAGTTCTTC. Its translation: CASSVAGTDLQYEQFF.

V is TRBV28 and J is TRBJ1-1; TRBD1 aligns across 9 bases. The CDR3 has 18 amino acids. The germline gives CDR1 MDHEN, CDR2 SYDVKM. V was pared by 3 bases and J by 5 bases, with 16 bases of the junction left unmatched. CDR3 in amino acids: CASSFHRDRDVYYTEAFF. In DNA, the CDR3 is TGTGCCAGCAGTTTTCACCGGGACAGGGACGTTTACTATACTGAAGCTTTCTTT.

The chain links TRBV28 to TRBJ2-7, with 8 bases fitting TRBD1. The trim removed 5 bases at V and 2 bases at J, leaving 11 bases unmatched. Germline V gives CDR1 MDHEN, CDR2 SYDVKM. The CDR3 totals 16 residues. The CDR3 region has the DNA TGTGCCAGCAGTCTACTACAGGGGGGTGCAACCTACGAGCAGTACTTC. Its translation is CASSLLQGGATYEQYF.

In its sample, this clone was seen once. This rearrangement joins TRBV29-1 to TRBJ2-1; a possible D gene is TRBD2 (5 bases). Germline V gene lookup returns CDR1 SQVTM and CDR2 ANQGSEA. The CDR3 is made up of 13 amino acids. V was clipped by 5 bases and J by 3 bases, with 11 bases between them. CDR3 sequence reads: CSVYIRDYNEQFF. DNA for the CDR3: TGCAGCGTTTACATTCGGGACTACAATGAGCAGTTCTTC.

The chain links TRBV3-1 (or the pseudogene TRBV3-2) to TRBJ2-2; TRBD1 aligns across 8 bases. Germline trimming cut 6 bases from V and 2 bases from J; bases unmatched to any gene: 5. The CDR3 totals 15 residues. The germline V gene has CDR1 LGHDT and CDR2 YNNKEL (reference sequence). The CDR3 reads CASSQTGVNTGELFF. The CDR3, as DNA: TGTGCCAGCAGTCAGACAGGGGTCAACACCGGGGAGCTGTTTTTT.

The chain links TRBV19 to TRBJ2-3; D unclear. The CDR3 is 12 amino acids. V was trimmed by 6 bases and J by 0 bases, leaving 4 bases between them. Germline V CDR1 and CDR2: LNHDA, SQIVND (reference sequence). DNA for the CDR3: TGTGCCAGTAGCCTTAGCACAGATACGCAGTATTTT. The encoded protein is CASSLSTDTQYF.

The V call is TRBV28, the J call TRBJ1-1; 9 nucleotides align to TRBD1. V lost 3 bases, J lost 7 bases, and 6 bases stayed unmatched. The length of the CDR3 is 14 residues. Germline CDR1 and CDR2: MDHEN and SYDVKM. In nucleotides, the CDR3 is TGTGCCAGCAGTTTGCCACAGGGGGCGGTTGAAGCTTTCTTT. Its protein product is CASSLPQGAVEAFF.

The chain carries TRBV28 and TRBJ2-7; D uncertain. Per germline, CDR1 MDHEN and CDR2 SYDVKM. The CDR3 loop spans 12 amino acids. V was cut by 6 bases and J by 0 bases, with 6 bases left in between. CDR3 sequence reads: CASSPLSYEQYF. The CDR3 bases are TGTGCCAGCAGCCCCCTCTCCTACGAGCAGTACTTC.

On this clone itself: Other DNA sequences from this sample encode an identical CDR3 as well. This chain uses TRBV11-3 with TRBJ2-1; possibly TRBD2 for D (5 bases). Deletions cut 3 bases from V and 7 bases from J, with 10 bases between. CDR3 size: 13 residues. Germline CDR1 and CDR2: SGHNT and YENEEA. CDR3 DNA sequence: TGTGCCAGCAGCTTGGGTCGGGAAAATGAGCAGTTCTTC. This translates into CASSLGRENEQFF.